This passage covers 25 T cell receptor beta chains from one sample sequenced in a study of T cells in pancreatic ductal adenocarcinoma. Sequenced by immunoSEQ multiplex PCR; TCRdb stores in-frame clones only, minus some. The table shows roughly 16,000 clones, with about nine tenths occurring only once. Selected pancreatic ductal adenocarcinoma patients had undergone surgery without neoadjuvant therapy. The material sequenced was PBMCs. The receptors originated from a human donor with pancreatic ductal adenocarcinoma.

The chain uses TRBV7-2 and TRBJ2-5; TRBD1 matches 7 bases. CDR3 size: 12 residues. The V gene end was trimmed by 4 bases and the J gene end by 10 bases; junction bases not matched to a gene: 6. Germline CDR1 and CDR2: SGHTA and FQGNSA. CDR3 sequence (DNA): TGTGCCAGCAGCTCCAGGGGGTCCAACCAGTACTTC. It encodes CASSSRGSNQYF. The full variable domain, its missing parts supplied by reference TRBV7-2 and TRBJ2-5, is GAGVSQSPSNKVTEKGKDVELRCDPISGHTALYWYRQSLGQGLEFLIYFQGNSAPDKSGLPSDRFSAERTGGSVSTLTIQRTQQEDSAVYLCASSSRGSNQYFGPGTRLLVL.

The V call is TRBV30, the J call TRBJ2-7; tentatively, D is TRBD1 (6 bases). CDR3 length: 13 amino acids. From germline, CDR1 is GTSNPN and CDR2 SVGIG (reference sequence). Trimming stripped 0 bases from V and 1 base from J, with 7 bases between. The CDR3 here is CAWSVDRSYEQYF. The CDR3 DNA reads TGTGCCTGGAGTGTGGACAGATCCTACGAGCAGTACTTC.

The J gene is TRBJ1-4, the V gene TRBV7-6; D is perhaps TRBD1 (6 bases). Trimming left V 1 base short and J 6 bases short, with 12 bases between. Germline V gene lookup returns CDR1 SGHVS and CDR2 FNYEAQ. This CDR3 is built from 15 residues. CDR3 sequence (DNA): TGTGCCAGCAGCTTAGAAGGGGGTTTGGATGAAAAACTGTTTTTT. It specifies CASSLEGGLDEKLFF.

In this sample, this clone turned up a few times. The chain links TRBV19 to TRBJ1-6; 8 positions agree with TRBD1. Looked up from germline, CDR1 is LNHDA and CDR2 is SQIVND (reference sequence). Trimming removed 9 bases from V and 6 bases from J; junction bases left unmatched: 4. The CDR3 has 13 amino acids. Here the CDR3 DNA reads TGTGCCAGCAACACAGGGGGTAATTCACCCCTCCACTTT. Translating it yields CASNTGGNSPLHF.

The chain recombines TRBV6-5 with TRBJ1-3; D gene ambiguous. This CDR3 spans 14 amino acids. The V end lost 6 bases, the J end lost 0 bases, and 9 bases lay between the germline ends. Germline loops: CDR1 MNHEY, CDR2 SVGAGI. The CDR3 nucleotides are TGTGCCAGCAGCGTGACAAGCTCTGGAAACACCATATATTTT. Protein sequence: CASSVTSSGNTIYF.

V usage is TRBV27 and J usage is TRBJ1-1; no clear D gene. This CDR3 spans 14 amino acids. CDR1 and CDR2 (germline): MNHEY, SMNVEV (reference sequence). With 2 bases removed from V and 4 bases from J, the gap between germline ends came to 11 bases. The CDR3 reads CASSLARYGTEAFF. CDR3 bases: TGTGCCAGCAGTTTAGCCCGGTACGGCACTGAAGCTTTCTTT.

The genes are TRBV18 and TRBJ1-5, with D perhaps TRBD1 (5 bases). Germline V lookup: CDR1 KGHSH, CDR2 LQKENI. Trimming cost V 0 bases and J 7 bases, with 10 bases left between them. CDR3 length: 14 amino acids. CDR3 in DNA: TGTGCCAGCTCACCACCGGGGGGAGAACAGCCCCAGCATTTT. This translates into CASSPPGGEQPQHF.

This clone was picked up one time. CDR3 DNA sequence: TGTGCCAGCAGCTTAACGGGACTAGTAGCAGATACGCAGTATTTT. Translating gives CASSLTGLVADTQYF. This chain links TRBV7-3 with TRBJ2-3; 8 nucleotides agree with TRBD2. Germline trimming cut 0 bases from V and 4 bases from J; bases unmatched to any gene: 3. Germline loops: CDR1 SGHTA, CDR2 FQGTGA. This CDR3 region has 15 residues.

V usage is TRBV4-1 and J usage is TRBJ1-5, with D uncertain. The ends were cut back, 1 base at V and 0 bases at J, with 4 bases in the middle. In germline, CDR1 is MGHRA, CDR2 YSYEKL. The CDR3 is 14 amino acids. The chain's CDR3 is CASSQAYSNQPQHF. In DNA form, the CDR3 reads TGCGCCAGCAGCCAAGCCTATAGCAATCAGCCCCAGCATTTT.

J is TRBJ2-7 and V is TRBV5-5; D is unresolved. The CDR3 runs to 12 residues. The germline V gene has CDR1 SGHKS and CDR2 YYEKEE (reference sequence). The germline V and J ends were trimmed by 0 bases and 1 base, with 2 bases remaining between them. The CDR3 DNA reads as TGTGCCAGCAGCTTGGCTTCCTACGAGCAGTACTTC. The encoded protein is CASSLASYEQYF.

J is TRBJ1-1 and V is TRBV7-9; D is undetermined. Trimming cost V 5 bases and J 0 bases, with 10 bases left between them. Germline assignment: CDR1 SEHNR and CDR2 FQNEAQ (reference sequence). The length of the CDR3 is 14 residues. DNA for the CDR3: TGTGCCAGCAGCCTCCTCCAGATGAACACTGAAGCTTTCTTT. Translated, it gives CASSLLQMNTEAFF. The variable domain in full, with the rest retrieved from reference TRBV7-9 and TRBJ1-1, is DTGVSQNPRHKITKRGQNVTFRCDPISEHNRLYWYRQTLGQGPEFLTYFQNEAQLEKSRLLSDRFSAERPKGSFSTLEIQRTEQGDSAMYLCASSLLQMNTEAFFGQGTRLTVV.

The chain combines TRBV7-8 with TRBJ2-1; TRBD1 agrees at 10 bases. Germline V CDR1 and CDR2: SGHVS, FQNEAQ. Trimming cost V 5 bases and J 2 bases; bases outside gene matches: 6. The CDR3 totals 16 residues. The chain's CDR3 is CASSPRGTGAYNEQFF. CDR3 DNA sequence: TGTGCCAGCAGCCCTCGGGGGACAGGGGCCTACAATGAGCAGTTCTTC.

This sequence joins TRBV18 and TRBJ1-5; 9 bases agree with TRBD1. V shed 6 bases, J shed 6 bases, and the junction held 9 bases outside the gene matches. CDR1 is KGHSH and CDR2 is LQKENI in the germline V gene. CDR3 size: 15 residues. Here the CDR3 DNA reads TGTGCCAGCTCGCCCGAGACAGGGGGAAGTCAGCCCCAGCATTTT. It encodes CASSPETGGSQPQHF.

In its sample, this clone was seen once. The chain employs TRBV5-6 and TRBJ2-7; 12 bases agree with TRBD1. Germline trimming cut 3 bases from V and 9 bases from J; bases unmatched to any gene: 19. Germline V gene data show CDR1 as SGHDT and CDR2 as YYEEEE. The CDR3 runs to 18 residues. The CDR3 DNA reads TGTGCCAGCAGCTCGACCAGGACCGGGACAGGGGGCGCCTGGAGGCAGTACTTC. It yields the protein CASSSTRTGTGGAWRQYF.

The chain carries TRBV11-2 and TRBJ2-5; possibly TRBD2 for D (5 bases). Germline CDR1 reads SGHAT; CDR2 reads FQNNGV. V was shortened by 5 bases and J by 3 bases, with 13 bases between the two germline ends. This CDR3 is 14 amino acids long. The CDR3: CASSPRIGKETQYF. The CDR3, as DNA: TGTGCCAGCAGCCCAAGAATCGGGAAAGAGACCCAGTACTTC.

This chain links TRBV2 with TRBJ2-7, with 14 bases aligning to TRBD2. CDR1 SNHLY and CDR2 FYNNEI come from the germline V gene. The CDR3 loop spans 15 amino acids. V lost 6 bases to trimming and J lost 5 bases; unmatched junction nucleotides: 6. CDR3 loop: CASRPRLAGGHEQYF. Here the CDR3 DNA reads TGTGCCAGCAGGCCAAGACTAGCGGGGGGGCACGAGCAGTACTTC.

This sequence joins TRBV28 and TRBJ2-7; possibly TRBD1 for D (5 bases). This CDR3 is built from 13 residues. Germline V CDR1 and CDR2: MDHEN, SYDVKM. Deletions cut 3 bases from V and 7 bases from J, with 13 bases between. The CDR3 DNA follows: TGTGCCAGCAGTTTCTCCTCAGACAGTGAGCAGTACTTC. Encoded protein: CASSFSSDSEQYF.

This chain uses TRBV5-6 with TRBJ2-1; no clear D gene. Germline V CDR1 and CDR2: SGHDT, YYEEEE. The CDR3 length is 12 residues. V was pared by 2 bases and J by 8 bases, with 8 bases between. In DNA, the CDR3 is TGTGCCAGCAGCTTCACAGAAGATGAGCAGTTCTTC. The encoded protein is CASSFTEDEQFF.

The chain couples TRBV18 to TRBJ1-4, with 9 positions matching TRBD1. The CDR3 is 14 amino acids. In germline, CDR1 is KGHSH, CDR2 LQKENI. The V gene end was trimmed by 4 bases and the J gene end by 3 bases; junction bases not matched to a gene: 0. Here the CDR3 reads CASSRDRANEKLFF. CDR3 sequence (DNA): TGTGCCAGCTCACGGGACAGGGCTAATGAAAAACTGTTTTTT.

The chain combines TRBV4-3 with TRBJ1-6; 11 bases are shared with TRBD1. V shed 4 bases and J 8 bases; nucleotides not matched to a gene: 4. Per germline, CDR1 LGHNA and CDR2 YSLEER. The CDR3 spans 15 residues. CDR3 amino acids: CASSPGQGVHSPLHF. In DNA form, the CDR3 reads TGCGCCAGCAGCCCGGGACAGGGGGTACATTCACCCCTCCACTTT.

The genes are TRBV28 and TRBJ1-4, with TRBD1 identical over 10 bases. The germline V gene encodes CDR1 MDHEN and CDR2 SYDVKM. The CDR3 length is 15 residues. J was trimmed by 8 bases and V by 5 bases; bases with no gene match: 8. The CDR3 loop is CASSMTGGKDEKLFF. The CDR3 region has the DNA TGTGCCAGCAGTATGACAGGGGGCAAGGACGAAAAACTGTTTTTT.

The rearrangement uses TRBV29-1 and TRBJ2-5; 8 bases agree with TRBD2. V dropped 3 bases and J dropped 5; count of bases not matched to a gene: 5. The CDR3 has 13 amino acids. Germline V gene data show CDR1 as SQVTM and CDR2 as ANQGSEA. CDR3 residues: CSVDRGGRETQYF. DNA of the CDR3: TGCAGCGTTGACCGGGGGGGCAGGGAGACCCAGTACTTC.

Regarding this clone: Its ends do not fully match the called genes, so a read error is possible. The chain links TRBV11-3 to TRBJ2-6, with a weak D call TRBD1 (6 bases). The CDR3 covers 18 residues. CDR1 is SGHNT and CDR2 is YENEEA in the germline V gene. The CDR3 loop reads CASSLSGTSISGVNVLTF. Written as DNA, the CDR3 is TGTGCCAGCAGCTTATCTGGGACATCGATCTCTGGGGTCAACGTCCTGACTTTC. Combining the CDR3 with reference TRBV11-3 and TRBJ2-6 gives the whole variable domain EAGVVQSPRYKIIEKKQPVAFWCNPISGHNTLYWYLQNLGQGPELLIRYENEEAVDDSQLPKDRFSAERLKGVDSTLKIQPAELGDSAVYLCASSLSGTSISGVNVLTFGAGSRLTVL.

The chain combines TRBV28 with TRBJ1-1, with D possibly being TRBD1 (6 bases). The CDR3 has 13 residues. The V end was cut by 1 base, the J end by 10 bases, with 13 bases between. The germline CDR1 and CDR2 sequences are MDHEN and SYDVKM. The CDR3 DNA is TGTGCCAGCAGTTTATTGGGGGAGGGGGGAGCTTTCTTT. Encoded protein: CASSLLGEGGAFF.

The rearrangement joins TRBV4-3 to TRBJ2-3; D is perhaps TRBD1 (5 bases). CDR3 size: 14 residues. Germline V CDR1 and CDR2: LGHNA, YSLEER. Trimming stripped 6 bases from V and 2 bases from J, with 12 bases between. CDR3 nucleotide sequence: TGCGCCAGCAGTCGAAGGGGTAACACAGATACGCAGTATTTT. This encodes CASSRRGNTDTQYF.